This T cell receptor beta chain was found in a study of response to subunit inactivated influenza vaccine. Study results and caveats: Authors suggested seasonal influenza vaccinations each recruit few new T cells.

The V gene lost 6 bases and the J gene lost 8 bases, with 19 bases spanning the gap. The CDR3 consists of 15 residues. TCRdb itself ran the RT-PCR reads through MiXCR, one entry per CDR3 protein. This table holds more than 400,000 distinct CDR3 sequences, approximately 7.8% found once. With regard to this clonotype: Its specificity is unknown.

This TCR was sampled from a man between 50 and 75 years old who received an inactivated influenza vaccine. The rearrangement uses TRBV12-3 or TRBV12-4 and TRBJ2-2; D unclear. Sequencing was performed on PBMCs from blood, taken less than 30 months after vaccination. CDR3 sequence reads: CASSRYEKAVGELFF. DNA of the CDR3: TGTGCCAGCAGCCGCTACGAAAAGGCGGTGGGGGAGCTGTTTTTT.